A single T cell receptor beta chain is shown here with its context. This sample was taken from a study of control samples from healthy donors and cancer patients. TCRdb's copy holds only in-frame clones and misses some; the assay was immunoSEQ multiplex PCR. The profile shows 15,000 to 20,000 clones, roughly 84% of them singletons. The V end was cut by 6 bases, the J end by 10 bases, with 19 bases between. The CDR3 has 15 residues. The V gene's germline CDR1 is MNHEY and CDR2 SVGAGI. The sample taken for sequencing was PBMCs. This sequence was found in an older woman with lung cancer. The rearrangement joins TRBV6-5 to TRBJ1-6; D is perhaps TRBD1 (6 bases). The CDR3 DNA is TGTGCCAGCAGACTTTTACAGGGAACGGGGTCACCCCTCCACTTT. Its translation is CASRLLQGTGSPLHF.